This T cell receptor beta chain was sequenced during a study of T-cell reconstitution after alpha-beta-depleted transplantation in children. Using unique molecular identifiers, the investigators prepared the TCRbeta library. TCRdb itself ran the PCR reads through MiXCR, one entry per CDR3 protein. This sample has around 670,000 distinct CDR3 sequences, with about an eighth found just once. The V end lost 4 bases, the J end lost 5 bases, and 20 bases lay between the germline ends. The CDR3 runs to 16 residues. Germline V gives CDR1 SGHRS, CDR2 YFSETQ. This clonotype was detected only a few times. V and J are TRBV5-1 and TRBJ2-3; perhaps TRBD2 as D (6 bases). The material sequenced was PBMCs, taken before TCRalphabeta/CD19-depleted stem cell transplant. This receptor was obtained from a girl aged 2-10 years with congenital amegakaryocytic thrombocytopenia, due to receive a stem cell transplant. The CDR3, as DNA: TGCGCCAGCAGCCCCAAGACGGATCCCGGGGGAGATACGCAGTATTTT. Translation: CASSPKTDPGGDTQYF.